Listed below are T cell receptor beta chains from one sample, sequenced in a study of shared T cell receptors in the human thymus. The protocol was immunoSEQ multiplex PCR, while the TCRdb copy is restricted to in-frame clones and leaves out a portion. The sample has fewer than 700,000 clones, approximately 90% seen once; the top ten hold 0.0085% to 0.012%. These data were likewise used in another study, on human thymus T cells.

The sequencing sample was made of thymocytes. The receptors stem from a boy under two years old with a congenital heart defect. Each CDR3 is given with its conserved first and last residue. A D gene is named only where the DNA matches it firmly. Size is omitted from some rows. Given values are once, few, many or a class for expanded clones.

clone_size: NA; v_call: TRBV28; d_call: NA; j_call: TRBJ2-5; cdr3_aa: CASSPQVQETQYF; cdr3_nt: TGTGCCAGCAGTCCCCAGGTACAAGAGACCCAGTACTTC
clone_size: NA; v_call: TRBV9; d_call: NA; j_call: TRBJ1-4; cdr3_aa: CASSGRRGEKLFF; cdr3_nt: TGTGCCAGCAGCGGGCGGCGGGGTGAAAAACTGTTTTTT
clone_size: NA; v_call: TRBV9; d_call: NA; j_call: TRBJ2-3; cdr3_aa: CASSVAGVLGDTQYF; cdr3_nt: TGTGCCAGCAGCGTAGCGGGAGTTTTGGGAGATACGCAGTATTTT
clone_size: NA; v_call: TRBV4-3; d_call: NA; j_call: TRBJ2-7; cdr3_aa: CASSQEWRGYEQYF; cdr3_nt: TGCGCCAGCAGCCAAGAATGGAGGGGCTACGAGCAGTACTTC
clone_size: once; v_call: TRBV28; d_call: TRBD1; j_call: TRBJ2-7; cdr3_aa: CASSLAQGAIYEQYF; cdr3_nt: TGTGCCAGCAGTTTAGCGCAGGGGGCAATCTACGAGCAGTACTTC
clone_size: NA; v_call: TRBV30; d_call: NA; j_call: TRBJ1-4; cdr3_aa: CAWSSPLTGENEKLFF; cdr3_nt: TGTGCCTGGAGTTCTCCCTTGACAGGAGAGAATGAAAAACTGTTTTTT
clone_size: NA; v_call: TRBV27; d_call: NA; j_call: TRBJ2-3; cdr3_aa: CASSLAGQPLLAFRTDTQYF; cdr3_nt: TGTGCCAGCAGTTTAGCGGGACAGCCTCTCTTAGCGTTCCGCACAGATACGCAGTATTTT
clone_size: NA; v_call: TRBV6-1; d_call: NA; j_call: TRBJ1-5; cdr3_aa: CASSEIPSPVRGNQPQHF; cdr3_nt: TGTGCCAGCAGTGAAATTCCGAGCCCTGTCCGAGGGAATCAGCCCCAGCATTTT
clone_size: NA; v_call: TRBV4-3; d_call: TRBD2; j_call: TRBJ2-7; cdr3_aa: CASSPQTSGISYEQYF; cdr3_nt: TGCGCCAGCAGCCCCCAGACTAGCGGAATCTCCTACGAGCAGTACTTC
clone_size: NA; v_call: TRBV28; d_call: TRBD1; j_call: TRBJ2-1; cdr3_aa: CASEGQEYNEQFF; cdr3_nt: TGTGCCAGCGAGGGACAGGAGTACAATGAGCAGTTCTTC
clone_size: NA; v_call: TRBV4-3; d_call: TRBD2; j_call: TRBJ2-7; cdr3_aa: CASSHAWTSGPYEQYF; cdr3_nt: TGCGCCAGCAGCCATGCCTGGACTAGTGGACCCTACGAGCAGTACTTC
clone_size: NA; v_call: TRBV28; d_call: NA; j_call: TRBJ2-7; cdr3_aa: CATELLGYEQYF; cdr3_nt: TGTGCCACCGAGCTACTCGGCTACGAGCAGTACTTC
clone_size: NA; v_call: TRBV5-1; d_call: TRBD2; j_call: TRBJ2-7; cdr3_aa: CASSLQTSGRYEQYF; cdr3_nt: TGCGCCAGCAGCTTGCAGACTAGCGGGAGGTACGAGCAGTACTTC
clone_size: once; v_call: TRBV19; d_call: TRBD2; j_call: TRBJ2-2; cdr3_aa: CASSSLAGKNTGELFF; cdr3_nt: TGTGCCAGTAGTTCCCTAGCGGGAAAGAACACCGGGGAGCTGTTTTTT